The 27 T cell receptor beta chains given below trace back to one sample, sequenced in a study of shared clonotypes between healthy human individuals (dated by TCRdb to 2018 to 2020). The library was prepared using the immunoSEQ multiplex PCR assay. TCRdb holds this immuneACCESS table with in-frame rearrangements only. Some clones are missing; in checked studies, unresolved V genes explain under half, and the rest has no known cause. The sample table shows 2 million to 3 million clones, and over 85% are seen once. The top ten clones comprise about 0.13% of the sample. Sequencing used naive CD4+ T cells sorted from blood. Reading the label with the study, this specimen's cell subset or site is: CD45RA+ positively selected. These receptors were taken from a man younger than 35 in good health.

The chain carries TRBV7-9 and TRBJ1-1; no definite D call. V lost 4 bases and J 10 bases, leaving 13 bases between the germline ends. This CDR3 has 12 residues. CDR1 SEHNR and CDR2 FQNEAQ come from the germline V gene (reference sequence). DNA of the CDR3: TGTGCCAGCAGCTCAAGCCCCATCCGAGCTTTCTTT. Its translation is CASSSSPIRAFF.

The genes are TRBV5-1 and TRBJ2-3; tentatively, D is TRBD1 (6 bases). V lost 5 bases, J lost 2 bases, and 12 bases lay in between. The CDR3 runs 14 residues. Germline assignment: CDR1 SGHRS and CDR2 YFSETQ. CDR3 DNA sequence: TGCGCCAGCAGTAACAGGGAAGTCACAGATACGCAGTATTTT. Encoded protein: CASSNREVTDTQYF.

With regard to this clone: Other DNA sequences from this sample encode an identical CDR3 as well. The V call is TRBV10-3, the J call TRBJ1-5; D not certain. V lost 2 bases and J lost 0, with 5 bases in between. Germline CDR1 is ENHRY and CDR2 is SYGVKD. There are 14 residues in the CDR3. The CDR3 DNA reads TGTGCCATCAGTGAGACAGATAGCAATCAGCCCCAGCATTTT. It translates to CAISETDSNQPQHF.

The chain is built from TRBV6-5 and TRBJ2-3; 11 nucleotides line up with TRBD1. Germline CDR1 is MNHEY and CDR2 is SVGAGI. The CDR3 totals 14 residues. J gave up 8 bases and V 5 bases, and 6 bases lay outside the gene matches. The CDR3 bases are TGTGCCAGCAGTCCCGGGACAGGGGGGATTACGCAGTATTTT. This gives the protein CASSPGTGGITQYF.

This chain links TRBV6-6 with TRBJ1-3, with TRBD1 identical over 7 bases. V lost 5 bases to trimming and J lost 4 bases; unmatched junction nucleotides: 8. Germline V gene lookup returns CDR1 MNHNY and CDR2 SVGAGI (reference sequence). The CDR3 runs 15 residues. The CDR3 region is CASSPPTGMGNTIYF. For the CDR3, the DNA is TGTGCCAGCAGTCCCCCGACAGGGATGGGAAACACCATATATTTT.

The chain recombines TRBV6-5 with TRBJ2-7, with TRBD1 as a possible D gene (6 bases). The CDR3 extends over 15 amino acids. Per germline, CDR1 MNHEY and CDR2 SVGAGI. Trimming removed 0 bases from V and 4 bases from J, with 13 bases in between. DNA for the CDR3: TGTGCCAGCAGTTACTCGATGTACAGGGCTTACGAGCAGTACTTC. It codes for CASSYSMYRAYEQYF.

The chain is built from TRBV5-4 and TRBJ2-2; the D is unclear. CDR1 is SGHNT and CDR2 is YYREEE in the germline V gene (reference sequence). V lost 5 bases and J 4 bases, leaving 9 bases between the germline ends. The CDR3 loop spans 13 amino acids. CDR3 DNA sequence: TGTGCCAGCAGTTCCGGTGGCACCGGGGAGCTGTTTTTT. Its protein product is CASSSGGTGELFF.

Notes on this clone: This sample includes further DNA sequences coding for the same CDR3. This sequence joins TRBV5-1 and TRBJ1-5, with 10 bases lining up with TRBD1. Losses at the gene ends were 5 bases for V and 4 bases for J; bases not matched to a gene: 3. Germline V gene lookup returns CDR1 SGHRS and CDR2 YFSETQ. This CDR3 comprises 14 residues. The CDR3 here is CASSSGQGNQPQHF. The CDR3 DNA sequence: TGCGCCAGCAGTTCGGGACAGGGGAATCAGCCCCAGCATTTT.

The rearrangement uses TRBV7-8 and TRBJ1-2, with a possible D match to TRBD1 (6 bases). The V end was cut by 2 bases, the J end by 7 bases, with 14 bases between. Germline values: CDR1 SGHVS, CDR2 FQNEAQ. The CDR3 consists of 14 residues. The CDR3 loop reads CASSLNRVVGGYTF. The CDR3 bases are TGTGCCAGCAGCTTAAACAGGGTGGTGGGTGGCTACACCTTC.

This chain uses TRBV19 with TRBJ2-7; the D is unclear. The CDR3 extends over 13 amino acids. Germline CDR1 reads LNHDA; CDR2 reads SQIVND (reference sequence). The ends were cut back, 4 bases at V and 5 bases at J, with 12 bases in the middle. This chain's CDR3 is CASSTMGYHEQYF. The CDR3 coding sequence is TGTGCCAGTAGTACGATGGGGTACCACGAGCAGTACTTC.

This chain connects TRBV11-2 to TRBJ2-2; D not certain. The CDR3 has 15 residues. Germline values: CDR1 SGHAT, CDR2 FQNNGV. Trimming took 2 bases from V and 4 from J, leaving 11 bases between them. CDR3 amino acids: CASSLLSDSTGELFF. In DNA form, the CDR3 reads TGTGCCAGCAGCTTATTGTCGGATAGCACCGGGGAGCTGTTTTTT.

The chain is built from TRBV5-4 and TRBJ2-1; 7 bases are shared with TRBD2. Unmatched junction bases numbered 11, after V lost 4 bases and J lost 10 bases. In germline, CDR1 is SGHNT, CDR2 YYREEE (reference sequence). CDR3 length equals 14 residues. CDR3 DNA: TGTGCCAGCAGCCCGTCCGCGGGAGCTTACGAGCAGTTCTTC. Translating it yields CASSPSAGAYEQFF.

The rearrangement links TRBV11-3 to TRBJ1-1, with a tentative D call TRBD1 (5 bases). Germline CDR1 SGHNT, CDR2 YENEEA. The CDR3 is 16 residues long. The V and J ends lost 2 bases and 6 bases respectively, with 19 bases between them. CDR3 amino acids: CASSLISGANSPEAFF. CDR3 nucleotide sequence: TGTGCCAGCAGCTTAATCTCCGGGGCGAACAGCCCTGAAGCTTTCTTT. Full variable domain (rest looked up from reference TRBV11-3 and TRBJ1-1): EAGVVQSPRYKIIEKKQPVAFWCNPISGHNTLYWYLQNLGQGPELLIRYENEEAVDDSQLPKDRFSAERLKGVDSTLKIQPAELGDSAVYLCASSLISGANSPEAFFGQGTRLTVV.

The chain joins TRBV19 to TRBJ1-5; D gene unclear. The germline V gene has CDR1 LNHDA and CDR2 SQIVND (reference sequence). CDR3 length equals 15 residues. V gave up 7 bases and J gave up 8 bases, with 21 bases separating them. For the CDR3, the DNA is TGTGCCAGTACGTTTAGGGCCAGAATCTTGGAGCCCCAGCATTTT. Its translation is CASTFRARILEPQHF.

The rearrangement joins TRBV5-4 to TRBJ2-1; perhaps TRBD1 as D (5 bases). V was cut by 0 bases and J by 8 bases, with 12 bases left in between. The V gene's germline CDR1 is SGHNT and CDR2 YYREEE (reference sequence). The CDR3 has 14 residues. The CDR3 spells CASSLGGAVYEQFF. DNA of the CDR3: TGTGCCAGCAGCTTGGGGGGCGCAGTTTATGAGCAGTTCTTC.

The chain is built from TRBV4-1 and TRBJ1-6; 9 bases fit TRBD1. V lost 0 bases and J lost 8; bases outside the gene matches: 8. The CDR3 extends over 17 amino acids. Germline-derived CDR1 and CDR2 are MGHRA and YSYEKL. CDR3 in amino acids: CASSQDLLTGGDSPLHF. CDR3 coding DNA: TGCGCCAGCAGCCAAGATCTTTTAACAGGGGGCGATTCACCCCTCCACTTT.

The chain joins TRBV5-6 to TRBJ2-1; 11 bases agree with TRBD2. The CDR3 has 19 residues. The junction had 18 bases not matched to a gene; V was cut back by 4 bases and J by 6 bases. Germline loops: CDR1 SGHDT, CDR2 YYEEEE. CDR3 sequence: CASSAIPGVSGRASNEQFF. The CDR3 region has the DNA TGTGCCAGCAGCGCAATCCCCGGGGTTAGCGGGAGGGCCTCCAATGAGCAGTTCTTC.

This clone was detected once. The V call is TRBV2, the J call TRBJ2-5; maybe TRBD2 (5 bases). Per the germline V gene, CDR1 is SNHLY and CDR2 is FYNNEI. Trimming took 6 bases from V and 7 from J, leaving 15 bases between them. This CDR3 has 13 amino acids. Here the CDR3 reads CASSDGGRGTQYF. Written as DNA, the CDR3 is TGTGCCAGCAGCGACGGCGGCCGGGGGACCCAGTACTTC.

This clone occurred once. This chain uses TRBV6-5 with TRBJ2-7; D may be TRBD1 (5 bases). V dropped 0 bases and J dropped 0 bases, with 12 bases sitting between them. This CDR3 is built from 16 residues. Germline CDR1 MNHEY, CDR2 SVGAGI. In nucleotides, the CDR3 is TGTGCCAGCAGTTACTCGTCGGCTGGGGCCTCCTACGAGCAGTACTTC. Amino acid sequence: CASSYSSAGASYEQYF.

V gene TRBV5-1 combines with J gene TRBJ1-3, with 7 bases matching TRBD1. Per the germline V gene, CDR1 is SGHRS and CDR2 is YFSETQ. The CDR3 is made up of 17 amino acids. The trim removed 0 bases at V and 0 bases at J, leaving 6 bases unmatched. The CDR3 nucleotides read TGCGCCAGCAGCTTGGCCCGACAGGGAAGCTCTGGAAACACCATATATTTT. Translating gives CASSLARQGSSGNTIYF.

The rearrangement links TRBV7-2 to TRBJ1-2; D possibly corresponds to TRBD1 (5 bases). V was pared by 7 bases and J by 4 bases, with 16 bases between. Germline CDR1 reads SGHTA; CDR2 reads FQGNSA. This CDR3 spans 14 amino acids. This CDR3 reads CASTIGQQFYGYTF. In nucleotides, the CDR3 is TGTGCCAGCACCATCGGACAACAGTTCTATGGCTACACCTTC.

This chain links TRBV2 with TRBJ1-5, with 10 bases fitting TRBD1. CDR3 length: 16 amino acids. CDR1 is SNHLY and CDR2 is FYNNEI in the germline V gene. J lost 4 bases, V lost 6 bases, and 9 bases had no gene match. In DNA, the CDR3 is TGTGCCAGCAGAGGGACAGGGGTAGTTTCGAATCAGCCCCAGCATTTT. As protein: CASRGTGVVSNQPQHF.

V and J are TRBV5-5 and TRBJ1-6; TRBD1 might be the D (5 bases). V shed 4 bases and J shed 5 bases, with 16 bases lying between them. Germline CDR1 SGHKS, CDR2 YYEKEE (reference sequence). The CDR3 sequence is 16 residues long. The CDR3 spells CASSLGPRGDNSPLHF. The CDR3 DNA reads TGTGCCAGCAGCCTTGGACCTCGGGGGGATAATTCACCCCTCCACTTT.

The rearrangement links TRBV6-4 to TRBJ1-6; unclear D gene. Deletions cut 4 bases from V and 0 bases from J, with 7 bases between. The CDR3 sequence is 15 residues long. Germline CDR1 MRHNA, CDR2 SNTAGT. CDR3 coding DNA: TGTGCCAGCAGTGTGGAGTCCTCCTATAATTCACCCCTCCACTTT. This encodes CASSVESSYNSPLHF.

On this clone: Other DNA sequences of this sample code for an identical CDR3. This chain joins TRBV5-1 and TRBJ1-3; the D is unclear. The V end was cut by 0 bases, the J end by 0 bases, with 10 bases between. The CDR3 has 16 amino acids. Germline V CDR1 and CDR2: SGHRS, YFSETQ. CDR3 in DNA: TGCGCCAGCAGCTTGGAGGGCCCGAGCTCTGGAAACACCATATATTTT. Protein product: CASSLEGPSSGNTIYF.

The CDR3 DNA reads TGTGCCTGGGCGGGGGGCGGCCCCACAGATACGCAGTATTTT. Protein product: CAWAGGGPTDTQYF. V usage is TRBV28 and J usage is TRBJ2-3; 8 nucleotides align to TRBD2. Trimming took 11 bases from V and 2 from J; bases not matched to a gene: 9. Germline CDR1 MDHEN, CDR2 SYDVKM. The CDR3 contains 14 residues.

The rearrangement joins TRBV15 to TRBJ2-5; 7 bases map to TRBD2. Looked up from germline, CDR1 is LNHNV and CDR2 is YYDKDF (reference sequence). The CDR3 loop spans 13 amino acids. After removal of 5 bases from V and 5 bases from J, the junction contained 5 bases not matched to a gene. DNA of the CDR3: TGTGCCACCAGCGGAACGGGGGGTGAGACCCAGTACTTC. It codes for CATSGTGGETQYF.